This TCR beta chain emerged from a study of OX40 agonist ivuxolimab in advanced cancers. The overall study: Patients got intravenous ivuxolimab at 0.01 to 10 mg/kg every 2 weeks. Study-wide results and caveats: Among the lowest peripheral clonal expansion occurred in 0.1-3.0 mg/kg partial responders. Low normalized T-cell clonal expansion also characterized some of the nonresponders.

Some clones are missing from TCRdb's copy, which holds only in-frame ones; the method was immunoSEQ multiplex PCR. Of tens of thousands of clones in the sample, almost 85% are singletons; the top ten hold roughly a sixth. In the case of this clone: What it binds is not known.

This sequence was found in an adult with an advanced solid tumor such as melanoma, head and neck, liver or kidney cancer. The specimen comprised CD4+ or CD8+ T cells sorted from blood, sampled in a trial of the OX40 agonist ivuxolimab.

The CDR3 DNA sequence: TGTGCCAGCAGCGATCGAACCACGCCCAGGACTAGCGGGAGGGGAGGGGAGACCCAGTACTTC. It translates to CASSDRTTPRTSGRGGETQYF. This chain uses TRBV7-6 with TRBJ2-5; 15 bases agree with TRBD2. Germline-derived CDR1 and CDR2 are SGHVS and FNYEAQ. The CDR3 consists of 21 residues. J gave up 5 bases and V 5 bases, and 21 bases lay outside the gene matches.